One and the same sample provided the 30 T cell receptor beta chains below, sequenced in a study of T-cell reconstitution after alpha-beta-depleted transplantation in children. The authors prepared the TCRbeta library with unique molecular identifiers. TCRdb analysed the PCR reads with MiXCR anew, one entry per CDR3 protein. The data contain about 27,000 distinct CDR3 sequences, roughly a sixth of them singletons. Sequencing was performed on PBMCs, mostly from graft donor cells, taken 60 days after TCRalphabeta/CD19-depleted stem cell transplant. All receptors come from a male patient aged 2-15 years who had a stem cell transplant for acute lymphoblastic leukemia, so the T cells may come from the graft donor.

V and J are TRBV23-1 and TRBJ1-4; no clear D. TRBV23-1 is reported as an ORF; its role is uncertain. V was shortened by 1 base and J by 7 bases, with 16 bases between the two germline ends. The CDR3 contains 16 residues. The CDR3 DNA reads as TGCGCCAGCAGTCAATTGATCCTATCCTTCGGTGAAAAACTGTTTTTT. Its protein is CASSQLILSFGEKLFF.

This clonotype is medium-sized (0.01 to 0.1%). The genes are TRBV5-1 and TRBJ2-7; 11 positions agree with TRBD2. V shed 3 bases, J shed 2 bases, and the junction held 16 bases outside the gene matches. The CDR3 runs to 19 residues. CDR1 and CDR2 (germline): SGHRS, YFSETQ. CDR3 nucleotide sequence: TGCGCCAGCAGCTCCCGGACTAGCGGGCTTCCCGCGGAGCCCTACGAGCAGTACTTC. Amino acids: CASSSRTSGLPAEPYEQYF.

By frequency in the sample, this clonotype is medium-sized (0.01 to 0.1%). V usage is TRBV5-5 and J usage is TRBJ2-5, with unresolved D. Trimming took 4 bases from V and 1 from J, leaving 11 bases between them. This CDR3 has 14 residues. Germline V lookup: CDR1 SGHKS, CDR2 YYEKEE (reference sequence). For the CDR3, the DNA is TGTGCCAGCAGCCCCTGGACGGTCCAAGAGACCCAGTACTTC. It yields the protein CASSPWTVQETQYF.

This clonotype appeared many times. This chain links TRBV13 with TRBJ2-7; 7 positions agree with TRBD1. Germline V gene sequence: CDR1 PRHDT, CDR2 FYEKMQ (reference sequence). J was trimmed by 5 bases and V by 2 bases; bases with no gene match: 6. This CDR3 has 14 amino acids. CDR3 DNA sequence: TGTGCCAGCAGCTTACGACAGGGATCGCACGAGCAGTACTTC. Protein product: CASSLRQGSHEQYF. Full variable domain (missing parts from reference TRBV13 and TRBJ2-7): AAGVIQSPRHLIKEKRETATLKCYPIPRHDTVYWYQQGPGQDPQFLISFYEKMQSDKGSIPDRFSAQQFSDYHSELNMSSLELGDSALYFCASSLRQGSHEQYFGPGTRLTVT.

In this sample, this clonotype turned up many times. J is TRBJ2-1 and V is TRBV6-5, with D possibly TRBD2 on 5 matching bases. V shed 2 bases and J shed 8 bases, with 16 bases lying between them. Germline-derived CDR1 and CDR2 are MNHEY and SVGAGI. The CDR3 length is 15 residues. In DNA form, the CDR3 reads TGTGCCAGCAGTTACGAGGGTATTATGTTATATGAGCAGTTCTTC. It yields the protein CASSYEGIMLYEQFF.

This clonotype was detected ten times or more. The rearrangement joins TRBV12-3 or TRBV12-4 to TRBJ2-3, with D unresolved. The CDR3 sequence is 17 residues long. Trimming removed 3 bases from V and 0 bases from J, with 16 bases in between. In DNA form, the CDR3 reads TGTGCCAGCAGTTTCGTTGCGGTTTTTACTAGCACAGATACGCAGTATTTT. Translated, it gives CASSFVAVFTSTDTQYF.

J is TRBJ1-2 and V is TRBV7-9; D gene unclear. The CDR3 is 14 amino acids. V was shortened by 6 bases and J by 1 base, with 12 bases between the two germline ends. Germline loops: CDR1 SEHNR, CDR2 FQNEAQ (reference sequence). The CDR3: CASRPTSFNYGYTF. The CDR3 nucleotides read TGTGCCAGCAGACCAACAAGCTTTAACTATGGCTACACCTTC.

In its sample, this clonotype was seen once. J is TRBJ1-4 and V is TRBV27; 9 nucleotides line up with TRBD1. Germline V gene sequence: CDR1 MNHEY, CDR2 SMNVEV (reference sequence). The length of the CDR3 is 14 residues. V was clipped by 10 bases and J by 6 bases; unmatched bases: 9. CDR3 bases: TGTGCCACCTCGGAGGGGACAGGGCATGAAAAACTGTTTTTT. Residues: CATSEGTGHEKLFF.

This clonotype has only a few counts. The chain couples TRBV6-5 to TRBJ1-1; 7 bases align to TRBD1. V shed 2 bases and J 1 base; nucleotides not matched to a gene: 7. There are 16 residues in the CDR3. From germline, CDR1 is MNHEY and CDR2 SVGAGI. The CDR3 DNA is TGTGCCAGCAGTTACCCCGTGGGACAGTCGAACACTGAAGCTTTCTTT. Protein product: CASSYPVGQSNTEAFF.

This clonotype was seen at least ten times. The chain carries TRBV20-1 and TRBJ1-6; the D gene is possibly TRBD1 (6 bases). Trimming took 3 bases from V and 5 from J, leaving 17 bases between them. The V gene's germline CDR1 is DFQATT and CDR2 SNEGSKA (reference sequence). The CDR3 is made up of 16 amino acids. Here the CDR3 reads CSASAPGAEHNSPLHF. Written as DNA, the CDR3 is TGCAGTGCTAGCGCGCCGGGGGCAGAGCATAATTCACCCCTCCACTTT.

This clonotype showed up many times. The rearrangement links TRBV3-1 to TRBJ1-5; perhaps TRBD1 as D (5 bases). The V gene lost 1 base and the J gene lost 4 bases, with 11 bases spanning the gap. The CDR3 has 15 amino acids. Germline V gene lookup returns CDR1 LGHDT and CDR2 YNNKEL (reference sequence). Written as DNA, the CDR3 is TGTGCCAGCAGCCAAGTCCCAGGGCGGAATCAGCCCCAGCATTTT. As protein: CASSQVPGRNQPQHF.

This clonotype came up many times. The chain combines TRBV11-3 with TRBJ1-1; D might be TRBD1 (5 bases). The CDR3 loop spans 15 amino acids. Germline V CDR1 and CDR2: SGHNT, YENEEA. Trimming cost V 5 bases and J 0 bases, with 13 bases left between them. The CDR3 DNA is TGTGCCAGCAGCCAGACGACAGAAATGAACACTGAAGCTTTCTTT. Amino acids: CASSQTTEMNTEAFF.

This chain connects TRBV20-1 to TRBJ2-2; D may correspond to TRBD1 or TRBD2 (5 bases each). V lost 6 bases and J 0 bases, leaving 17 bases between the germline ends. CDR1 is DFQATT, CDR2 SNEGSKA, per germline (reference sequence). The CDR3 covers 16 residues. The CDR3 DNA sequence: TGCAGTGCCCCATCCCCCAGGGACCCGAACACCGGGGAGCTGTTTTTT. Protein product: CSAPSPRDPNTGELFF.

The table lists this clonotype with many counts. The CDR3 sequence is CSASWGKGKNIQYF. The CDR3 coding sequence is TGCAGTGCTAGCTGGGGGAAGGGCAAAAACATTCAGTACTTC. The chain couples TRBV20-1 to TRBJ2-4; D might be TRBD1 or TRBD2, each matching 5 bases. Per the germline V gene, CDR1 is DFQATT and CDR2 is SNEGSKA (reference sequence). V was pared by 3 bases and J by 3 bases, with 12 bases between. The CDR3 length is 14 residues.

The V call is TRBV18, the J call TRBJ2-2; D ambiguous. The germline V gene has CDR1 KGHSH and CDR2 LQKENI. V gave up 2 bases and J gave up 4 bases, with 2 bases separating them. This CDR3 comprises 12 residues. The CDR3 protein is CASSPGTGELFF. Here the CDR3 DNA reads TGTGCCAGCTCACCAGGCACCGGGGAGCTGTTTTTT.

This clonotype showed up many times. The CDR3: CATSEPDTDTQYF. CDR3 in DNA: TGTGCCACCAGTGAACCTGACACAGATACGCAGTATTTT. The chain recombines TRBV24-1 with TRBJ2-3; no firm D call. Between the trimmed V and J ends, which lost 4 bases and 2 bases, there was a span of 6 bases. The V gene's germline CDR1 is KGHDR and CDR2 SFDVKD. This CDR3 has 13 residues.

The sample holds many counts of this clonotype. The rearrangement uses TRBV10-2 and TRBJ2-7; maybe TRBD1 (5 bases). Germline CDR1 WSHSY, CDR2 SAAADI. CDR3 length equals 16 residues. The V gene lost 6 bases and the J gene lost 4 bases, with 22 bases spanning the gap. CDR3 region: CASSQGLGMGIYEQYF. CDR3 coding DNA: TGCGCCAGCAGCCAGGGCTTAGGCATGGGAATTTACGAGCAGTACTTC.

This clonotype appeared many times. This rearrangement joins TRBV5-4 to TRBJ2-2; D assignment may be TRBD1 or TRBD2 (5 bases each). The germline gives CDR1 SGHNT, CDR2 YYREEE (reference sequence). Trimming left V 4 bases short and J 1 base short, with 11 bases between. The CDR3 totals 15 residues. CDR3 sequence reads: CASSLGPENTGELFF. The CDR3 DNA sequence: TGTGCCAGCAGCCTGGGACCCGAGAACACCGGGGAGCTGTTTTTT.

This clonotype was seen a handful of times. The rearrangement uses TRBV14 and TRBJ2-2; 9 positions match TRBD2. CDR1 is SGHDN and CDR2 is FVKESK in the germline V gene. The CDR3 totals 15 residues. Trimming removed 4 bases from V and 5 bases from J; junction bases left unmatched: 5. The CDR3 spells CASSPVRGGTGELFF. CDR3 sequence (DNA): TGTGCCAGCAGCCCCGTGCGGGGGGGAACCGGGGAGCTGTTTTTT.

The V gene is TRBV4-3, the J gene TRBJ2-7; no definite D call. Looked up from germline, CDR1 is LGHNA and CDR2 is YSLEER. CDR3 length equals 13 residues. V dropped 0 bases and J dropped 7 bases, with 10 bases sitting between them. CDR3 sequence (DNA): TGCGCCAGCAGCCAAGAGGACCCGGGTGAGCAGTACTTC. Amino acids: CASSQEDPGEQYF.

This clonotype occurred a few times. The chain is built from TRBV28 and TRBJ2-7, with 7 bases fitting TRBD2. CDR3 size: 14 residues. Germline trimming cut 3 bases from V and 5 bases from J; bases unmatched to any gene: 7. Germline V gives CDR1 MDHEN, CDR2 SYDVKM. CDR3 coding DNA: TGTGCCAGCAGTTTCTGGGGGGGATTCGACGAGCAGTACTTC. This sequence encodes CASSFWGGFDEQYF.

This clonotype was seen at least ten times. The rearrangement uses TRBV6-2 or TRBV6-3 and TRBJ2-5, with 9 bases aligning to TRBD2. The CDR3 loop spans 16 amino acids. CDR1 is MNHEY, CDR2 SVGEGT, per germline. V gave up 2 bases and J gave up 5 bases; unmatched junction bases: 9. The CDR3 reads CASSYLGTSFPETQYF. CDR3 DNA sequence: TGTGCCAGCAGTTACCTGGGGACTAGCTTTCCGGAGACCCAGTACTTC.

This clonotype occurred many times. The chain carries TRBV13 and TRBJ1-2; D gene uncertain. The CDR3 extends over 14 amino acids. The germline V gene has CDR1 PRHDT and CDR2 FYEKMQ (reference sequence). V gave up 5 bases and J gave up 4 bases, with 14 bases separating them. The CDR3 spells CASSRRGSLYGYTF. The DNA of the CDR3 is TGTGCCAGCAGCCGTCGTGGGTCTCTCTATGGCTACACCTTC. Full variable domain (remainder filled in from reference TRBV13 and TRBJ1-2): AAGVIQSPRHLIKEKRETATLKCYPIPRHDTVYWYQQGPGQDPQFLISFYEKMQSDKGSIPDRFSAQQFSDYHSELNMSSLELGDSALYFCASSRRGSLYGYTFGSGTRLTVV.

The chain employs TRBV5-1 and TRBJ2-5; a weak D match, TRBD2 (5 bases). V gave up 0 bases and J gave up 3 bases, with 6 bases separating them. In germline, CDR1 is SGHRS, CDR2 YFSETQ. The CDR3 totals 13 residues. CDR3 loop: CASSLGGEETQYF. CDR3 nucleotide sequence: TGCGCCAGCAGCTTGGGGGGAGAAGAGACCCAGTACTTC.

This clonotype was counted at least ten times. The CDR3 nucleotides read TGCGCCAGCAGCCAAAACCTAATTGTGACAGGGAGCTCCTACGAGCAGTACTTC. Its translation: CASSQNLIVTGSSYEQYF. The chain has TRBV4-3 and TRBJ2-7; 7 bases agree with TRBD1. CDR3 size: 18 residues. V shed 2 bases and J 0 bases; nucleotides not matched to a gene: 13. Germline CDR1 LGHNA, CDR2 YSLEER.

This clonotype was counted at least ten times. The V and J genes are TRBV6-2 or TRBV6-3 and TRBJ2-1; D is unresolved. Germline-derived CDR1 and CDR2 are MNHEY and SVGEGT. Trimming shortened V by 5 bases and J by 6 bases, and 17 bases separated the two germline ends. CDR3 length equals 15 residues. The CDR3 DNA sequence: TGTGCCAGCAGTAGAGACCCATACTATCCCAATGAGCAGTTCTTC. As protein: CASSRDPYYPNEQFF.

By share, this clonotype ranks as medium-sized. The rearrangement joins TRBV9 to TRBJ2-7; 7 positions agree with TRBD1. This CDR3 has 14 amino acids. V shed 3 bases, J shed 0 bases, and the junction held 3 bases outside the gene matches. CDR1 and CDR2 (germline): SGDLS, YYNGEE. CDR3 amino acids: CASSGRDSSYEQYF. In DNA form, the CDR3 reads TGTGCCAGCAGCGGACGGGACAGCTCCTACGAGCAGTACTTC.

This clonotype was counted ten times or more. V usage is TRBV12-3 or TRBV12-4 and J usage is TRBJ2-3, with 7 bases lining up with TRBD2. The V and J ends lost 5 bases and 1 base, in that order; junction bases with no gene match: 6. This CDR3 is 15 amino acids long. CDR3 loop: CASSTGLGGTDTQYF. CDR3 DNA: TGTGCCAGCAGTACCGGACTAGGAGGCACAGATACGCAGTATTTT.

This clonotype was found a few times. This rearrangement joins TRBV28 to TRBJ2-7; TRBD2 matches 12 bases. Germline CDR1 reads MDHEN; CDR2 reads SYDVKM. This CDR3 spans 17 amino acids. V shed 5 bases and J 0 bases; nucleotides not matched to a gene: 8. The CDR3 loop reads CASSPLAGGTSSYEQYF. In DNA, the CDR3 is TGTGCCAGCAGTCCACTAGCGGGGGGCACAAGCTCCTACGAGCAGTACTTC. Combining the CDR3 with reference TRBV28 and TRBJ2-7 gives the whole variable domain DVKVTQSSRYLVKRTGEKVFLECVQDMDHENMFWYRQDPGLGLRLIYFSYDVKMKEKGDIPEGYSVSREKKERFSLILESASTNQTSMYLCASSPLAGGTSSYEQYFGPGTRLTVT.

In this sample, this clonotype turned up many times. The chain is built from TRBV9 and TRBJ2-5; a weak D match, TRBD1 (8 bases). Germline V lookup: CDR1 SGDLS, CDR2 YYNGEE. V lost 4 bases to trimming and J lost 5 bases, with 21 bases between them. CDR3 size: 16 residues. CDR3 residues: CASSPRFGQGGETQYF. The DNA of the CDR3 is TGTGCCAGCAGCCCCCGTTTCGGACAGGGAGGGGAGACCCAGTACTTC.